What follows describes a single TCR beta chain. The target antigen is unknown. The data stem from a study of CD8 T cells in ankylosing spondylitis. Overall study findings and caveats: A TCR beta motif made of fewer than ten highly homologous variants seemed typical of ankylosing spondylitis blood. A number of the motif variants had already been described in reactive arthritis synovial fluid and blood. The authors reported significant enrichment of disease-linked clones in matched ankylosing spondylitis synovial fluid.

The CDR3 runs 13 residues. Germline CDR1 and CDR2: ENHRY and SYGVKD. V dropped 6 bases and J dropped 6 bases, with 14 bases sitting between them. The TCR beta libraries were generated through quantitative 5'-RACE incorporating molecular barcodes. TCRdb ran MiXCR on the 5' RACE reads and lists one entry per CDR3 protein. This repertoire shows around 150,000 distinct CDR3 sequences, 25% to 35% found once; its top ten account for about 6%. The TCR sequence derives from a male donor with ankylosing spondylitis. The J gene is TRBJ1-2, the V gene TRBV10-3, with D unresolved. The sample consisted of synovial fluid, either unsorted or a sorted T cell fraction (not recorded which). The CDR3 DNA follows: TGTGCCATCAGCACAGTTCCCGGGGATGGCTACACCTTC. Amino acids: CAISTVPGDGYTF.